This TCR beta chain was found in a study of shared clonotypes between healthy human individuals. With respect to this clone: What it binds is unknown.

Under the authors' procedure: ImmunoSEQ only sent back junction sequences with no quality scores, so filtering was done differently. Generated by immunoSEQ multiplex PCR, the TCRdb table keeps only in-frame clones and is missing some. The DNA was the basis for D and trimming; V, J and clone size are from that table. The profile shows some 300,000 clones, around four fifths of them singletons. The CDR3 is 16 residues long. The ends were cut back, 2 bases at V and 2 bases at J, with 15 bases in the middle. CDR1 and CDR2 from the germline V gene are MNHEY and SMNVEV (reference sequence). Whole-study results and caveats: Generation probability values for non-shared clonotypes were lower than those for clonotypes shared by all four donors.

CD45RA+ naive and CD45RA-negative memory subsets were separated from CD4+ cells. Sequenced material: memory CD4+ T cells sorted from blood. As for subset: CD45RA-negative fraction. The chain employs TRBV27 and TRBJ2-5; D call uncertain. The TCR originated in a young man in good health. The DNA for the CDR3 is TGTGCCAGCAGTTTAGTCTTTCCCGGACCGCAAGAGACCCAGTACTTC. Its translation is CASSLVFPGPQETQYF.